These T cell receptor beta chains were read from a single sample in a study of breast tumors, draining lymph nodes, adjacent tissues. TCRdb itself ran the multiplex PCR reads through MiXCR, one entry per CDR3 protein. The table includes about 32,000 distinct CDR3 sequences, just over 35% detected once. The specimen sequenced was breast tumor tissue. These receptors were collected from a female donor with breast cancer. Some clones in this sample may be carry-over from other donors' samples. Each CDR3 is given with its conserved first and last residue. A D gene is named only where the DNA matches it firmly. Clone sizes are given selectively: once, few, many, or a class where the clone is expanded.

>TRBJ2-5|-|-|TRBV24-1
TGTGCCACCAGTTCAGGAGAGACCCAGTACTTC
CATSSGETQYF
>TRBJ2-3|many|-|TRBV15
TGTGCCACCAGCAGAGAAGTTGGCCCAGATACGCAGTATTTT
CATSREVGPDTQYF
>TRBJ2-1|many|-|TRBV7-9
TGTGCCAGCAGCAGCGATGGGGGCTCCTACAATGAGCAGTTCTTC
CASSSDGGSYNEQFF
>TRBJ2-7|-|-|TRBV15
TGTGCCACCAGCAGGATACAGGGAACCCGGGAGCAGTACTTC
CATSRIQGTREQYF
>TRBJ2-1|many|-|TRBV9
TGTGCCAGCAGCGTAGATCCAGCTCATAATGAGCAGTTCTTC
CASSVDPAHNEQFF
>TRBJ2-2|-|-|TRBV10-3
TGTGCCATCAGTGAGACCCGGCGGACGAACACCGGGGAGCTGTTTTTT
CAISETRRTNTGELFF
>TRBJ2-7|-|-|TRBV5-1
TGCGCCAGCAGCTTGGACAGGCTAAACTCCTACGAGCAGTACTTC
CASSLDRLNSYEQYF
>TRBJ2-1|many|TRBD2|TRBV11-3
TGTGCCAGCAGCCCTCAGGGACTAGCGGGAGAAGCGCAGTTCTTC
CASSPQGLAGEAQFF
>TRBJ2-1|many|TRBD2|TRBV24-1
TGTGCCGCCGGGACTAGCGGGACCGGGATCAATGAGCAGTTCTTC
CAAGTSGTGINEQFF
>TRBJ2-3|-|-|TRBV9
TGTGCCAGCAGCGACGGGAACACAGATACGCAGTATTTT
CASSDGNTDTQYF
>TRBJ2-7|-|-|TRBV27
TGTGCCAGCAGTATGGAGCGGGCCCAGCGAAGGTACGAGCAGTACTTC
CASSMERAQRRYEQYF
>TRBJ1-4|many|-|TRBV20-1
TGCAGTGCTAGAGAGGGAAGGTTGACTAATGAAAAACTGTTTTTT
CSAREGRLTNEKLFF
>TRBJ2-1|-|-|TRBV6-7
TGTGCCGGCAGCCTTCACGACAGAGCCTCCTACAATGAGCAGTTCTTC
CAGSLHDRASYNEQFF
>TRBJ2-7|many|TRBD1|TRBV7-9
TGTGCCAGCAGCCGGACAGGGGGAAACTACGAGCAGTACTTC
CASSRTGGNYEQYF
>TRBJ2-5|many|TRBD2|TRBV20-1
TGCAGTGCTAGTGATAGCGGGAGAATCCAAGAGACCCAGTACTTC
CSASDSGRIQETQYF
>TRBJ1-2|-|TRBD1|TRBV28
TGTGCCAGCAGTTTTCCACAGGGGATGTACGGCTACACCTTC
CASSFPQGMYGYTF
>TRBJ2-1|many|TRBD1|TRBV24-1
TGTGCCACCAGGGACGGGACAGGGATGGGCAATGAGCAGTTCTTC
CATRDGTGMGNEQFF
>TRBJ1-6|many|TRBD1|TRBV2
TGTGCCAGCAGGGGGACAGTTTATAATTCACCCCTCCACTTT
CASRGTVYNSPLHF
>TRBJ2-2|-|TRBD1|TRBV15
TGTGCCACCAGCAGGCCCGGGACAGCGTGTCCCCGGGAGCTGTTTTTT
CATSRPGTACPRELFF
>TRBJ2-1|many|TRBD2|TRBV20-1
TGCAGTGCTGACCCGGGACTAGCCCTATACAATGAGCAGTTCTTC
CSADPGLALYNEQFF
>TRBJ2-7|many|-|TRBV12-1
TGTGCCAGCTCAGACTACATTTACGAGCAGTACTTC
CASSDYIYEQYF
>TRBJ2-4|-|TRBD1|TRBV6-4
TGTGCCAGCAGCGACAGGGGAAACATTCAGTACTTC
CASSDRGNIQYF
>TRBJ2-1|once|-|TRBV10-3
TGTGCCATCAGTGAGTCGACTAGAGAGCAGTTCTTC
CAISESTREQFF
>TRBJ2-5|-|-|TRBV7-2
TGTGCCAGCAGCCCGGCCGAGACCCAGTACTTC
CASSPAETQYF
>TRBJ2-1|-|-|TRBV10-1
TGCGCCAGCAGTGATTTCGGGAACAATGAGCAGTTCTTC
CASSDFGNNEQFF
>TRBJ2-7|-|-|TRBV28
TGTGCCAGCAGTTTATGGGACAGTACCTACGAGCAGTACTTC
CASSLWDSTYEQYF
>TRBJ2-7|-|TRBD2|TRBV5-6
TGTGCCGGCAGTCCGACTAGCGGGAGCATCTACGAGCAGTACTTC
CAGSPTSGSIYEQYF
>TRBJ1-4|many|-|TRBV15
TGTGCCACCAGCAGACAGGGTCAAGCGGAAAAACTGTTTTTT
CATSRQGQAEKLFF
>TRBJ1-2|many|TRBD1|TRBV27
TGTGCCAGCAGCAAACGGGACAGGGCTAACTATGGCTACACCTTC
CASSKRDRANYGYTF
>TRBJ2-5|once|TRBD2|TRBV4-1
TGCGCCAGCAGCCGAGATCGGTCGGCGGGAGGAGAGACCCAGTACTTC
CASSRDRSAGGETQYF
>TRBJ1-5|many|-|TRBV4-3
TGCGCCAGCAGCCAAGATCTTGGGCAGCCCCAGCATTTT
CASSQDLGQPQHF